The 9 T cell receptor beta chains below all came from one sample that was sequenced in a study of identical twins. In TCRdb, the 5' RACE reads were re-called with MiXCR into one record per CDR3 protein. Of approximately 1.8 million distinct CDR3 sequences listed, more than 30% were seen once; the top ten hold around 0.3%. Sequences were obtained from cord blood. The receptors shown here come from a newborn girl in good health.

This clonotype was counted between two and nine times. The chain combines TRBV7-2 with TRBJ2-1, with D possibly matching TRBD2 (5 bases). Germline CDR1 reads SGHTA; CDR2 reads FQGNSA. CDR3 length: 13 amino acids. V lost 2 bases to trimming and J lost 9 bases, with 11 bases between them. CDR3 DNA sequence: TGTGCCAGCAGCTTACGGCTTGAGGGTGAGCAGTTCTTC. Translation gives CASSLRLEGEQFF.

With respect to this clonotype: A read error may explain this, as a much larger clone is one base away. The rearrangement uses TRBV29-1 and TRBJ2-4, with a weak D call TRBD2 (6 bases). The J call may be incorrect, as the DNA end agrees better with TRBJ2-7. This CDR3 is built from 14 residues. Germline loops: CDR1 SQVTM, CDR2 ANQGSEA. CDR3 region: CSVEVNGGAYEQYF. CDR3 in DNA: TGCAGCGTTGAGGTTAACGGGGGTGCCTACGAGCAGTACTTC.

This clonotype has just a few counts. The V call is TRBV7-9, the J call TRBJ2-1; D ambiguous. This CDR3 has 14 residues. V shed 2 bases and J shed 7 bases, with 12 bases lying between them. CDR1 and CDR2 from the germline V gene are SEHNR and FQNEAQ (reference sequence). This CDR3 reads CASSLSPNGNEQFF. The CDR3 region has the DNA TGTGCCAGCAGCTTATCGCCCAACGGGAATGAGCAGTTCTTC.

The chain combines TRBV6-6 with TRBJ1-2, with a weak D call TRBD1 (6 bases). The V end lost 4 bases, the J end lost 7 bases, and 13 bases lay between the germline ends. The CDR3 length is 13 residues. Germline lookup yields CDR1 MNHNY and CDR2 SVGAGI (reference sequence). The chain's CDR3 is CASSSRGRGGYTF. The DNA for the CDR3 is TGTGCCAGCAGTTCCAGGGGACGAGGTGGCTACACCTTC.

This clonotype came up many times. Mismatch with germline at one junction end may stem from a read error. The chain is built from TRBV7-2 and TRBJ2-1, with a possible D match to TRBD2 (5 bases). Germline V gives CDR1 SGHTA, CDR2 FQGNSA. The length of the CDR3 is 16 residues. The CDR3 spells CASSLTAGSSYNEQFF. For the CDR3, the DNA is TGCGCCAGCAGCCTAACGGCTGGGAGCTCCTACAATGAGCAGTTCTTC.

The V gene is TRBV7-2, the J gene TRBJ2-1; D remains unclear. Trimming pared 4 bases from V and 15 bases from J, leaving 13 bases between. This CDR3 is built from 11 residues. The germline CDR1 and CDR2 sequences are SGHTA and FQGNSA. The CDR3 is CASSYLNNLFF. The CDR3 DNA is TGTGCCAGCAGCTATCTAAACAACCTGTTCTTC.

The V and J genes are TRBV5-1 and TRBJ2-7; TRBD2 agrees at 8 bases. The ends lost 3 bases at V and 4 bases at J; junction bases unmatched: 6. The CDR3 length is 14 residues. CDR1 and CDR2 from the germline V gene are SGHRS and YFSETQ. CDR3: CASSSYSGKYEQYF. Written as DNA, the CDR3 is TGCGCCAGCAGCTCGTATAGCGGGAAATACGAGCAGTACTTC.

This rearrangement joins TRBV3-1 to TRBJ2-5; D is unresolved. Germline V gene sequence: CDR1 LGHDT, CDR2 YNNKEL (reference sequence). V was clipped by 0 bases and J by 0 bases, with 8 bases between them. This CDR3 comprises 15 residues. CDR3 in amino acids: CASSQDIGYQETQYF. The CDR3 DNA follows: TGTGCCAGCAGCCAAGATATAGGGTACCAAGAGACCCAGTACTTC.

The chain combines TRBV12-5 with TRBJ2-1, with D possibly being TRBD1 or TRBD2 (6 bases each). Trimming removed 3 bases at V and 9 bases at J, with 18 bases between. Germline V lookup: CDR1 LGHNT, CDR2 FRNRAP. The CDR3 length is 15 residues. CDR3 protein: CASGLSKGGLAEQFF. In DNA form, the CDR3 reads TGTGCTAGTGGTTTATCAAAAGGGGGACTGGCTGAGCAGTTCTTC.